Reported below is one T cell receptor (beta chain). This entry is derived from a study of blood T cell repertoires in COVID-19. Study-wide context: The samples span acute and convalescent COVID-19 from the United States, Italy and Spain.

The protocol was immunoSEQ multiplex PCR, while the TCRdb copy is restricted to in-frame clones and leaves out a portion. The sample carries over 200,000 clones, just over 85% recorded once. Recruits, aged roughly 18 to 100 years, lived in 24 US areas. V lost 6 bases to trimming and J lost 5 bases, with 14 bases between them. CDR3 length: 14 amino acids. CDR1 SNHLY and CDR2 FYNNEI come from the germline V gene. This TCR was recovered from a man aged 18 to 30 who had recovered from COVID-19. The chain employs TRBV2 and TRBJ2-1, with D possibly being TRBD1 (5 bases). Specimen: PBMCs or T cells enriched from blood (not recorded which). The CDR3 sequence is CASSEQGPDNEQFF. CDR3 sequence (DNA): TGTGCCAGCAGCGAGCAGGGTCCAGACAATGAGCAGTTCTTC.